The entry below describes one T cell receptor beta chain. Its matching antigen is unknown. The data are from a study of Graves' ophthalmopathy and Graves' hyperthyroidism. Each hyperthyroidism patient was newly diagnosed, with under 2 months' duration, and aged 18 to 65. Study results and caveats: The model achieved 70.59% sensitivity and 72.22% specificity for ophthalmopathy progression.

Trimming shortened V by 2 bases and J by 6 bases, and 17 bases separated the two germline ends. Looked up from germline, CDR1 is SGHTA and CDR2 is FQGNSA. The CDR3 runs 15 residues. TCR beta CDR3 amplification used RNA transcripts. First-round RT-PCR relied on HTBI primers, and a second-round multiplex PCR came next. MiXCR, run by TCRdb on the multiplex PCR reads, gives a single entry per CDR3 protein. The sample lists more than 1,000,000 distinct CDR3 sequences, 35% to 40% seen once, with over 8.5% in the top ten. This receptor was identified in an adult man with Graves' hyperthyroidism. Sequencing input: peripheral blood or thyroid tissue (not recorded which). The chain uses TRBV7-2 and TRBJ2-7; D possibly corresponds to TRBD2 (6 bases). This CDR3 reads CASSLKSGGEGEQYF. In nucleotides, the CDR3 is TGTGCCAGCAGCTTAAAGTCCGGAGGGGAAGGCGAGCAGTACTTC.